What follows describes a single TCR beta chain. Its specificity is unknown. The germline CDR1 and CDR2 sequences are MNHNS and SASEGT. The CDR3 contains 16 residues. The sample is drawn from a study of T cells expressing NK-cell markers. Study-wide background: It was sorted CD3+CD56+NKG2C+, CD3+CD56+NKG2C- and CD3+CD56-NKG2C+ T cells that supplied the TCR beta repertoires.

Study results and caveats: The CD3+CD56-NKG2C+ fraction was also led by these clonotypes in several donors. Dominant NKG2C+ clonotypes were found to form about 1.0-7.5% of CD8+ T cells in over five donors.

It was by 5'RACE template switching with UMIs that TCR beta cDNA was made. TCRdb reprocessed the 5' RACE reads, keeping one entry per CDR3 protein, no DNA. Here the sample table reports about 460,000 distinct CDR3 sequences. The rearrangement links TRBV6-1 to TRBJ2-4; the D call from TCRdb, TRBD1, cannot be confirmed without DNA. The sample was blood T cells: a sorted CD56 or NKG2C T cell subset, CD4+ or CD8+ T cells, or bulk PBMC T cells (not recorded which). This TCR came from a woman between 50 and 59 years old in good health. The CDR3 spells CASSEGGGGAKNIQYF.